Described below is a single T cell receptor (beta chain) sequence and its context. There is no known antigen for this receptor. Per-base qualities were not stored, and no clone one base away is much larger. The method behind the library was the immunoSEQ multiplex PCR assay. Concerning the study's data processing: A statistical classification framework was developed to diagnose cytomegalovirus status using the catalog of TCR beta chain sequences. Held by TCRdb, this immuneACCESS table contains in-frame sequences only and omits some clones. Under half of the omission traces to an unresolved V gene where checked; the cause of the rest is unknown. V, J and clone size derive from that table, while D and trimming were established from the DNA sequence. The sample table contains 150,000 to 200,000 clones; only one count was recorded for roughly four fifths of them. Approximately 2.9% of the sample comes from the top ten.

These data are taken from a study of cytomegalovirus exposure and HLA in healthy donors (dated by TCRdb to 2016 to 2017). As for the study more broadly: A later analysis indicated that the 90 to 150 validation repertoires were generated on the platform also employed for the approximately 700 repertoires of the first cohort. The aim of the study was to test whether cataloging public T cell receptors could identify signatures of past pathogen exposure. In addition to the first cohort of 666 subjects, a separate validation cohort of some 120 different subjects was used. High-throughput TCR immunosequencing, statistical association of individual TCRs with disease status, and machine learning were combined to predict cytomegalovirus infection status. Broad study findings and their caveats: A later analysis found that TCRs clustered in the first cohort also tended to co-occur in the approximately 120 validation repertoires, with approximately 95% of cluster scores above 0. Most TCR sequences were observed very rarely across donors, whereas some public TCRs were present in many individuals. In both the original and validation cohorts, the classifier was reported to diagnose cytomegalovirus status with high specificity and sensitivity. A total of fewer than 200 TCR beta chains were listed by the study as associated with cytomegalovirus. A later analysis lacked HLA typing for the validation cohort, so it scored co-occurrence in that cohort across all 110 or so repertoires. According to the authors, the approach could potentially be generalized to other disease states and immunological phenotypes. Three of the identified cytomegalovirus-associated TCR beta chains were confirmed in vitro to be specific for cytomegalovirus antigens.

CDR1 and CDR2 are read off the germline V gene as SGHDT and YYEEEE. The V and J ends are trimmed by 2 bases and 5 bases, leaving 16 bases between them. From cysteine to phenylalanine, the CDR3 is 15 amino acids long. Left in the record is the CDR3 DNA by itself, 45 bases read in frame from the first base. Separate from the approximately 700-subject first cohort, the validation cohort of around 130 subjects was the group to which the donors belonged. The source material was PBMCs. This sequence was found in a woman aged 18-30 years in good health and CMV-seropositive. The chain employs TRBV5-6 and TRBJ2-5; the D gene is perhaps TRBD2, on 7 matching bases. In nucleotide form, the sequence is TGTGCCAGCAGCTTCGGTGGGGGGGCCTATGAGACCCAGTACTTC. Its translation reads: CASSFGGGAYETQYF. With all but the CDR3 taken from the reference TRBV5-6 and TRBJ2-5 genes, the full variable domain is: DAGVTQSPTHLIKTRGQQVTLRCSPKSGHDTVSWYQQALGQGPQFIFQYYEEEERQRGNFPDRFSGHQFPNYSSELNVNALLLGDSALYLCASSFGGGAYETQYFGPGTRLLVL.